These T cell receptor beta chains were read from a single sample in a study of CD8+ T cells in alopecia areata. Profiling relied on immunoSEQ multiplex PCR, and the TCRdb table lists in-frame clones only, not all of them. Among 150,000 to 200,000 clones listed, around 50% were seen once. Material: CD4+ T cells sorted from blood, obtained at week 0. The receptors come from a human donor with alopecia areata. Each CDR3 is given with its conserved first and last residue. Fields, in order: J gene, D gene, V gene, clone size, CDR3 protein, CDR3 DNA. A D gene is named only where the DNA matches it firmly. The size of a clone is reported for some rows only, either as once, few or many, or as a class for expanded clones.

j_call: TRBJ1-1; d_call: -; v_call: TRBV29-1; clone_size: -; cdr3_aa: CSVDRGGWTEAFF; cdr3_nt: TGCAGCGTTGACCGCGGAGGATGGACTGAAGCTTTCTTT
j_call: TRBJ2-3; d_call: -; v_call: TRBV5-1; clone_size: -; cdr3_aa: CASNLQDYTDTQYF; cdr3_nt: TGCGCCAGCAACTTACAGGATTACACAGATACGCAGTATTTT
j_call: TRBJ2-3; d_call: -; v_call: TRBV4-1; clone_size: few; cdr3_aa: CASSQGGLATDTQYF; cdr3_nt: TGCGCCAGCAGCCAAGGGGGCCTGGCCACAGATACGCAGTATTTT
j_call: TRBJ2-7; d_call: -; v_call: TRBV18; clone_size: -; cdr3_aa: CASSPMTGYEQYF; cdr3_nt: TGTGCCAGCTCACCCATGACAGGCTACGAGCAGTACTTC
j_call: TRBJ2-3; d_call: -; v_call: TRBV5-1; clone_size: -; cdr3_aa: CASSLGTTAADTQYF; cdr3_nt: TGCGCCAGCAGCTTGGGGACGACAGCCGCAGATACGCAGTATTTT
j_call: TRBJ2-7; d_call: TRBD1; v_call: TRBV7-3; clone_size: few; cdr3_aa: CASSYDRDYEQYF; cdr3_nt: TGTGCCAGCAGCTACGACAGGGACTACGAGCAGTACTTC
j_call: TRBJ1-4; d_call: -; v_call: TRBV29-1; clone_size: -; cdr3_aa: CSVVQGGEKLFF; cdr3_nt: TGCAGCGTTGTACAGGGTGGTGAAAAACTGTTTTTT
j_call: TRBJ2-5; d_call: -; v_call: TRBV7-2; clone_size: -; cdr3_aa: CASSLSVTQYF; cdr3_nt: TGTGCCAGCAGCTTAAGTGTGACCCAGTACTTC
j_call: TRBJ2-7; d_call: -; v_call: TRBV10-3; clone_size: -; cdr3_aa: CAISEGFNEQYF; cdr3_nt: TGTGCCATCTCCGAAGGGTTCAACGAGCAGTACTTC
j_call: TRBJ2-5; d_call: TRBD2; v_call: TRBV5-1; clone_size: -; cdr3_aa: CASSSLAGGVQYF; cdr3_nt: TGCGCCAGCAGCTCCCTAGCGGGGGGGGTTCAGTACTTC
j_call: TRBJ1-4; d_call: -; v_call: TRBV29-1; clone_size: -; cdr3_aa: CSVEYSGFGEKLFF; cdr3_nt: TGCAGCGTTGAATATTCAGGGTTTGGGGAAAAACTGTTTTTT
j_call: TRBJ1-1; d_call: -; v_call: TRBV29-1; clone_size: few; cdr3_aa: CSVMRQANTEAFF; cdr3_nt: TGCAGCGTTATGAGGCAGGCTAACACTGAAGCTTTCTTT
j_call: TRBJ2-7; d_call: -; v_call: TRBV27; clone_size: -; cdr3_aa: CASSLSRKAYEQYF; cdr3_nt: TGTGCCAGCAGTTTATCCAGGAAGGCCTACGAGCAGTACTTC
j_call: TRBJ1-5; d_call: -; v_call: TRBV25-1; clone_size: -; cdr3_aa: CASRGSSNQPQHF; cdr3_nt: TGTGCCAGCAGAGGTTCTAGCAATCAGCCCCAGCATTTT
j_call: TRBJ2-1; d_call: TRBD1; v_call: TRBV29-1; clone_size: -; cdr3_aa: CSVRGQGSSYNEQFF; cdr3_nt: TGCAGCGTGAGAGGACAGGGAAGCTCCTACAATGAGCAGTTCTTC
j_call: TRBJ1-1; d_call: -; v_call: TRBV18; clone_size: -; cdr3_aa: CASSPRGRGRLGSEAFF; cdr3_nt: TGTGCCAGCTCACCACGGGGGAGGGGTCGATTGGGTTCTGAAGCTTTCTTT
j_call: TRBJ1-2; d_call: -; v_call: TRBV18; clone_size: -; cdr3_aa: CASSPGTIGGYTF; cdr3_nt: TGTGCCAGCTCACCCGGGACGATCGGGGGCTACACCTTC
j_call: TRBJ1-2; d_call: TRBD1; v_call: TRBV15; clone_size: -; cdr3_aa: CATSRRDRGPNYGYTF; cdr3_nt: TGTGCCACCAGCAGACGAGACAGGGGGCCAAACTATGGCTACACCTTC
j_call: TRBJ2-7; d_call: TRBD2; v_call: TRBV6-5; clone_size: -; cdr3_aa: CASRPGLAYYEQYF; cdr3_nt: TGTGCCAGCAGACCGGGACTAGCGTACTACGAGCAGTACTTC
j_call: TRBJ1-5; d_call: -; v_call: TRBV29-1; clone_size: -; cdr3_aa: CSVASSPNQPQHF; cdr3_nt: TGCAGCGTTGCTTCAAGTCCCAATCAGCCCCAGCATTTT
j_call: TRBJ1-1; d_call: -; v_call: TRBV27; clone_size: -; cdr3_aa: CASNGRLGTEAFF; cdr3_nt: TGTGCCAGCAACGGGCGTTTGGGCACTGAAGCTTTCTTT
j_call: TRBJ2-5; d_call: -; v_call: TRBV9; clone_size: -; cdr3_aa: CASSSSTGAETQYF; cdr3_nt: TGTGCCAGCAGCTCCTCCACCGGGGCAGAGACCCAGTACTTC
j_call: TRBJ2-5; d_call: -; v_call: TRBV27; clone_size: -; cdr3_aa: CASSLGLGQETQYF; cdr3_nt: TGTGCCAGCAGTTTAGGCCTCGGGCAAGAGACCCAGTACTTC
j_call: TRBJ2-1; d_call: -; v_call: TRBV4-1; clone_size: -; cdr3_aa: CASSRPSDPEQFF; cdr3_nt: TGCGCCAGCAGCCGCCCCTCAGACCCTGAGCAGTTCTTC
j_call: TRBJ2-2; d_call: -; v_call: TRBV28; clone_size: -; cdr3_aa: CASSLSGATGELFF; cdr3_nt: TGTGCCAGCAGTTTGTCAGGAGCAACCGGGGAGCTGTTTTTT
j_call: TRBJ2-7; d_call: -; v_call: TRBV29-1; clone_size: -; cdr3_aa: CSVTQENTYEQYF; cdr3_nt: TGCAGCGTGACACAGGAGAACACCTACGAGCAGTACTTC
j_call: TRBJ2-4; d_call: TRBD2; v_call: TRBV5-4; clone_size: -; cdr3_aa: CASSLSLAGTAKNIQYF; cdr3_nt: TGTGCCAGCAGCTTGTCCCTAGCGGGGACCGCCAAAAACATTCAGTACTTC
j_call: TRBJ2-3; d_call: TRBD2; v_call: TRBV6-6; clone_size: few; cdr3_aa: CAILLGGGGTDTQYF; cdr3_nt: TGTGCCATCCTCCTCGGGGGGGGAGGCACAGATACGCAGTATTTT
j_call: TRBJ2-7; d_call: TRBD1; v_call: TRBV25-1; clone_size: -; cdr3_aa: CASNKGQAFYEQYF; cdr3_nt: TGTGCCAGTAATAAGGGACAGGCATTCTACGAGCAGTACTTC
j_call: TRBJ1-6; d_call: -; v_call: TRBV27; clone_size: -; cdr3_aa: CASSPQAGAGHSPLHF; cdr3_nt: TGTGCCAGCAGTCCCCAAGCAGGGGCAGGCCATTCACCCCTCCACTTT
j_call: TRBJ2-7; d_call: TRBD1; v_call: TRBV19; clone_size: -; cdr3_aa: CASSRQGLAYEQYF; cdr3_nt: TGTGCCAGTAGTAGACAGGGCCTCGCCTACGAGCAGTACTTC
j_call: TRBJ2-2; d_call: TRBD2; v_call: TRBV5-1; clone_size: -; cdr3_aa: CASSFRTSTNTGELFF; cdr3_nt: TGCGCCAGCAGCTTCCGGACTAGCACAAACACCGGGGAGCTGTTTTTT
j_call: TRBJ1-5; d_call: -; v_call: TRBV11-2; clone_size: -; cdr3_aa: CASSLEFSQPQHF; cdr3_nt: TGTGCCAGCAGCTTAGAGTTCTCCCAGCCCCAGCATTTT
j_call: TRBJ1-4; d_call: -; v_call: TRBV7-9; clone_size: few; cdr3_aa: CASSFETTNEKLFF; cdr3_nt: TGTGCCAGCAGCTTCGAGACAACTAATGAAAAACTGTTTTTT
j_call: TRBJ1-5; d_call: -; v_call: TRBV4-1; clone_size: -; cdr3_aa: CASSQESGSFQPQHF; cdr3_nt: TGCGCCAGCAGCCAAGAATCAGGTAGTTTCCAGCCCCAGCATTTT
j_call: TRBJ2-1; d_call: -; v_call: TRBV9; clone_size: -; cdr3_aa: CASSVVGYNEEQFF; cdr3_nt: TGTGCCAGCAGCGTAGTGGGATACAATGAGGAACAGTTCTTC
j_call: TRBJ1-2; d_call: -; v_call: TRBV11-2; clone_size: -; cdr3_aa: CASSLGDLYGYTF; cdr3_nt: TGTGCCAGCAGCTTAGGAGACCTTTATGGCTACACCTTC
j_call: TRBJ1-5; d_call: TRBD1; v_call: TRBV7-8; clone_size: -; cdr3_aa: CASSRNRDRYNQPQHF; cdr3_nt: TGTGCCAGCAGCCGGAACCGGGACAGATACAATCAGCCCCAGCATTTT
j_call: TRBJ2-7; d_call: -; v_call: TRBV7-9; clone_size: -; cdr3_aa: CATQMEEQYF; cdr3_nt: TGTGCCACCCAGATGGAAGAGCAGTACTTC
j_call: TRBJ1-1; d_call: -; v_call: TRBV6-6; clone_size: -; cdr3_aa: CASSYRQVNTEAFF; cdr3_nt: TGTGCCAGCAGTTACCGGCAGGTGAACACTGAAGCTTTCTTT
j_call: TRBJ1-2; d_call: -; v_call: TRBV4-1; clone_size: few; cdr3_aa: CASSHLYGSGGYTF; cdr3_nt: TGCGCCAGCAGCCATCTTTACGGTTCGGGAGGCTACACCTTC
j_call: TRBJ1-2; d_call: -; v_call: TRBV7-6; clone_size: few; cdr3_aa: CASSEGGGYGYTF; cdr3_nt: TGTGCCAGCAGCGAAGGTGGGGGATATGGCTACACCTTC
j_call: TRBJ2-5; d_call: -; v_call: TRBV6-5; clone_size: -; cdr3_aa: CASSYRGETQYF; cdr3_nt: TGTGCCAGCAGTTACCGCGGGGAGACCCAGTACTTC
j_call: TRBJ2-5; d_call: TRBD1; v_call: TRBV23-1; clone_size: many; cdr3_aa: CASSRPEGQEIEETQYF; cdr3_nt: TGCGCCAGCAGTCGGCCCGAGGGACAGGAGATAGAAGAGACCCAGTACTTC
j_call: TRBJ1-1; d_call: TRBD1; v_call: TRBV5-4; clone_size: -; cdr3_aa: CASSLEQGGTEAFF; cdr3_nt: TGTGCCAGCAGCTTAGAGCAGGGGGGAACTGAAGCTTTCTTT
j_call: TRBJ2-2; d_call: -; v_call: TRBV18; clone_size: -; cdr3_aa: CASQNSSTGELFF; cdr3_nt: TGTGCCAGCCAAAACTCCTCCACCGGGGAGCTGTTTTTT
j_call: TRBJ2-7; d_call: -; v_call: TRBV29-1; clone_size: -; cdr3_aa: CSVAYRVGYEQYF; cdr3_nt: TGCAGCGTTGCATACAGGGTTGGGTACGAGCAGTACTTC
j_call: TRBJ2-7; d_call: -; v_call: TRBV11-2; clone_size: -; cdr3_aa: CASSLGPSPYEQYF; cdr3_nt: TGTGCCAGCAGCTTAGGTCCAAGCCCCTACGAGCAGTACTTC
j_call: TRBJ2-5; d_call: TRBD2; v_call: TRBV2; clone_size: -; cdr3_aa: CASQFAGLQETQYF; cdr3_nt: TGTGCCTCCCAGTTCGCGGGACTACAAGAGACCCAGTACTTC
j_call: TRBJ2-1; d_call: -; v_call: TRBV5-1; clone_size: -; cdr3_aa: CASSPRIQTGTNEQFF; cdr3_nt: TGCGCCAGCAGCCCAAGGATACAGACAGGTACCAATGAGCAGTTCTTC